What follows is one T cell receptor (beta chain) and its context. Its antigen is currently unknown. It was with 60 Vbeta and 13 Jbeta primers that the PCR ran. Method: immunoSEQ multiplex PCR; TCRdb's copy keeps in-frame clones and lacks some. The table has 130,000 or so clones, approximately 80% seen once; the top ten hold approximately 1.5%. The sample is drawn from a study of cytomegalovirus exposure and HLA in healthy donors. Overall study results and limits: Previous analysis showed most TCR beta V segments were productive about 90% or about 30% of the time. Most TCR sequences were rare, but some public TCRs occurred in many donors.

Sequencing was carried out using PBMCs. The source of this sequence is a female donor in good health and CMV-seronegative.

DNA of the CDR3: TGTGCCAGCAGCCCGGGACAGCACTACGAGCAGTACTTC. Its translation: CASSPGQHYEQYF. The V call is TRBV7-6, the J call TRBJ2-7, with 7 bases aligning to TRBD1. The CDR3 totals 13 residues. Looked up from germline, CDR1 is SGHVS and CDR2 is FNYEAQ. After removal of 5 bases from V and 3 bases from J, the junction contained 4 bases not matched to a gene.